Below are 20 T cell receptor beta chains sequenced from a single sample in a study of neurological immune-mediated disorders. TCRdb ran MiXCR on the 5' RACE reads and lists one entry per CDR3 protein. The sample lists roughly 120,000 distinct CDR3 sequences; roughly 3.2% were seen once. Sequencing was performed on PBMCs. All receptors derive from a woman in her 30s with multiple sclerosis.

This clonotype was detected many times. The genes are TRBV14 and TRBJ1-2, with TRBD1 identical over 10 bases. CDR3 length equals 16 residues. The germline V gene encodes CDR1 SGHDN and CDR2 FVKESK. After removal of 1 base from V and 5 bases from J, the junction contained 7 bases not matched to a gene. CDR3 in DNA: TGTGCCAGCAGCCAAGCGGTGACAGGGGGCCCATATGGCTACACCTTC. Protein: CASSQAVTGGPYGYTF.

This clonotype was seen only a few times. The rearrangement joins TRBV5-1 to TRBJ2-1; the D is unclear. V was cut by 3 bases and J by 10 bases, with 8 bases left in between. This CDR3 has 11 amino acids. In germline, CDR1 is SGHRS, CDR2 YFSETQ. This chain's CDR3 is CASSWEGEQFF. The DNA of the CDR3 is TGCGCCAGCAGCTGGGAAGGAGAGCAGTTCTTC. Drawing the rest from reference TRBV5-1 and TRBJ2-1, the complete variable domain is KAGVTQTPRYLIKTRGQQVTLSCSPISGHRSVSWYQQTPGQGLQFLFEYFSETQRNKGNFPGRFSGRQFSNSRSEMNVSTLELGDSALYLCASSWEGEQFFGPGTRLTVL.

There are many counts of this clonotype. J is TRBJ1-1 and V is TRBV7-2, with TRBD1 identical over 7 bases. The trim removed 5 bases at V and 5 bases at J, leaving 11 bases unmatched. This CDR3 is 15 amino acids long. Per the germline V gene, CDR1 is SGHTA and CDR2 is FQGNSA. Here the CDR3 DNA reads TGTGCCAGCAGCCAAGGGGACAGAAGGGGAACTGAAGCTTTCTTT. Its translation: CASSQGDRRGTEAFF.

This clonotype was detected ten times or more. The chain links TRBV5-6 to TRBJ2-1, with D perhaps TRBD2 (6 bases). Trimming left V 7 bases short and J 1 base short, with 15 bases between. The germline V gene has CDR1 SGHDT and CDR2 YYEEEE. This CDR3 region has 15 residues. CDR3 in DNA: TGTGCCAGCTTCCCCCGGGGGATATCCTACAATGAGCAGTTCTTC. Protein product: CASFPRGISYNEQFF.

There are many counts of this clonotype. J is TRBJ1-2 and V is TRBV12-3 or TRBV12-4, with TRBD1 as a possible D gene (5 bases). This CDR3 comprises 11 residues. V lost 1 base to trimming and J lost 13 bases, with 10 bases between them. The CDR3 bases are TGTGCCAGCAGTTTAGGTGGGGGGGTCACCTTC. Protein product: CASSLGGGVTF.

This clonotype was observed at least ten times. This chain links TRBV7-2 with TRBJ2-5; no reliable D call. Trimming pared 0 bases from V and 1 base from J, leaving 9 bases between. The germline CDR1 and CDR2 sequences are SGHTA and FQGNSA. The CDR3 length is 15 residues. The CDR3 reads CASSLARNFQETQYF. CDR3 DNA sequence: TGTGCCAGCAGCTTAGCGCGGAACTTCCAAGAGACCCAGTACTTC. The full variable domain, rest sourced from reference TRBV7-2 and TRBJ2-5, is GAGVSQSPSNKVTEKGKDVELRCDPISGHTALYWYRQSLGQGLEFLIYFQGNSAPDKSGLPSDRFSAERTGGSVSTLTIQRTQQEDSAVYLCASSLARNFQETQYFGPGTRLLVL.

This clonotype was seen ten or more times. V usage is TRBV18 and J usage is TRBJ2-5; 7 nucleotides line up with TRBD2. The CDR3 is 14 residues long. In germline, CDR1 is KGHSH, CDR2 LQKENI. V shed 1 base, J shed 3 bases, and the junction held 2 bases outside the gene matches. This CDR3 reads CASSPRTSEETQYF. CDR3 sequence (DNA): TGTGCCAGCTCACCACGCACTAGCGAAGAGACCCAGTACTTC.

This clonotype was found many times. The chain has TRBV20-1 and TRBJ2-1; D is undetermined. The germline V gene has CDR1 DFQATT and CDR2 SNEGSKA (reference sequence). This CDR3 region has 14 residues. V was clipped by 5 bases and J by 0 bases, with 11 bases between them. Here the CDR3 DNA reads TGCAGTGCTCCCTCTGCTAGCTCCTACAATGAGCAGTTCTTC. This encodes CSAPSASSYNEQFF.

Points on this clonotype: A much more abundant neighbour one base away suggests this may be a read error. The CDR3 reads CSASDTSSEKLFF. In nucleotides, the CDR3 is TGCAGTGCTTCCGACACAAGCTCTGAAAAACTGTTTTTT. The chain has TRBV20-1 and TRBJ1-4; D gene uncertain. The CDR3 totals 13 residues. Looked up from germline, CDR1 is DFQATT and CDR2 is SNEGSKA (reference sequence). Trimming pared 5 bases from V and 7 bases from J, leaving 14 bases between.

Ten or more counts support this clonotype. The chain joins TRBV12-3 or TRBV12-4 to TRBJ1-2; possible D gene TRBD1, 5 bases. Trimming took off 3 bases at V and 3 bases at J, with 14 bases between the two ends. This CDR3 is built from 15 residues. The CDR3 DNA follows: TGTGCCAGCAGTTTGGCCCCCGGCAGGGACTATGGCTACACCTTC. The encoded protein is CASSLAPGRDYGYTF.

The chain is built from TRBV5-6 and TRBJ2-7, with D perhaps TRBD2 (6 bases). The CDR3 is 13 amino acids. V was clipped by 5 bases and J by 3 bases, with 12 bases between them. Germline V gene sequence: CDR1 SGHDT, CDR2 YYEEEE. Here the CDR3 reads CASSGGKGYEQYF. The CDR3 nucleotides are TGTGCCAGCAGTGGAGGGAAAGGCTACGAGCAGTACTTC. Together with reference TRBV5-6 and TRBJ2-7, the CDR3 gives the full variable domain: DAGVTQSPTHLIKTRGQQVTLRCSPKSGHDTVSWYQQALGQGPQFIFQYYEEEERQRGNFPDRFSGHQFPNYSSELNVNALLLGDSALYLCASSGGKGYEQYFGPGTRLTVT.

Concerning this clonotype itself: A much larger clone lies a single base off, so this may be a read error. The conserved final phenylalanine or tryptophan is absent from the CDR3, which likely points to a read error. The chain uses TRBV3-1 and TRBJ1-6; no firm D call. CDR1 LGHDT and CDR2 YNNKEL come from the germline V gene (reference sequence). This CDR3 is 14 amino acids long. Trimming stripped 2 bases from V and 5 bases from J, with 7 bases between. CDR3 sequence reads: CASSQIQNNSPLHY. CDR3 in DNA: TGTGCCAGCAGCCAAATACAGAATAATTCACCCCTCCACTAT.

This clonotype was found many times. The rearrangement links TRBV7-8 to TRBJ2-1; possible D gene TRBD1, 6 bases. Germline lookup yields CDR1 SGHVS and CDR2 FQNEAQ. The CDR3 is made up of 14 amino acids. Trimming left V 7 bases short and J 0 bases short, with 10 bases between. CDR3 in DNA: TGTGCCAGCAAGGCAGGGGTCTCCTACAATGAGCAGTTCTTC. This translates into CASKAGVSYNEQFF. Looking up the rest from reference TRBV7-8 and TRBJ2-1 gives the full variable domain: GAGVSQSPRYKVAKRGQDVALRCDPISGHVSLFWYQQALGQGPEFLTYFQNEAQLDKSGLPSDRFFAERPEGSVSTLKIQRTQQEDSAVYLCASKAGVSYNEQFFGPGTRLTVL.

The rearrangement links TRBV30 to TRBJ1-5; no clear D. Trimming removed 5 bases at V and 3 bases at J, with 5 bases between. The CDR3 is 11 amino acids. From germline, CDR1 is GTSNPN and CDR2 SVGIG (reference sequence). The CDR3 DNA sequence: TGTGCCTGGGGCAACAATCAGCCCCAGCATTTT. It yields the protein CAWGNNQPQHF.

This clonotype has a count of ten or more. The CDR3 DNA sequence: TGTGCCAGCAGCCGGGTGGAGGGTGGCTACACCTTC. Translated, it gives CASSRVEGGYTF. This chain uses TRBV3-1 with TRBJ1-2, with D uncertain. The ends were cut back, 4 bases at V and 7 bases at J, with 10 bases in the middle. Germline V lookup: CDR1 LGHDT, CDR2 YNNKEL (reference sequence). The CDR3 loop spans 12 amino acids.

This clonotype was picked up many times. The genes are TRBV15 and TRBJ2-1, with D unclear. This CDR3 is built from 14 residues. V was clipped by 5 bases and J by 0 bases, with 8 bases between them. Germline-derived CDR1 and CDR2 are LNHNV and YYDKDF (reference sequence). Here the CDR3 DNA reads TGTGCCACCAGCGGCAGATCCTCCTACAATGAGCAGTTCTTC. Amino acids: CATSGRSSYNEQFF. Full variable domain (missing parts from reference TRBV15 and TRBJ2-1): DAMVIQNPRYQVTQFGKPVTLSCSQTLNHNVMYWYQQKSSQAPKLLFHYYDKDFNNEADTPDNFQSRRPNTSFCFLDIRSPGLGDTAMYLCATSGRSSYNEQFFGPGTRLTVL.

At least ten counts were recorded for this clonotype. The V gene is TRBV10-1, the J gene TRBJ1-1; D is ambiguous. This CDR3 is built from 13 residues. Trimming cost V 5 bases and J 0 bases, with 7 bases left between them. CDR1 is WNHNN, CDR2 SYGVQD, per germline (reference sequence). This chain's CDR3 is CASSKGMNTEAFF. CDR3 in DNA: TGCGCCAGCAGTAAAGGTATGAACACTGAAGCTTTCTTT.

This clonotype showed up many times. J is TRBJ1-5 and V is TRBV6-2 or TRBV6-3, with TRBD1 identical over 7 bases. Trimming at V came to 10 bases and at J to 3 bases, leaving 9 bases not matched to a gene. The germline V gene encodes CDR1 MNHEY and CDR2 SVGEGT. The length of the CDR3 is 14 residues. As DNA, the CDR3 is TGTGCCACCACACAGGGGACTGTCAATCAGCCCCAGCATTTT. This gives the protein CATTQGTVNQPQHF.

At least ten counts were recorded for this clonotype. The rearrangement joins TRBV12-5 to TRBJ2-1; possible D gene TRBD1, 5 bases. This CDR3 is built from 13 residues. The V end lost 2 bases, the J end lost 13 bases, and 15 bases lay between the germline ends. The germline V gene has CDR1 LGHNT and CDR2 FRNRAP. CDR3 sequence reads: CASGLRGSRTQFF. In nucleotides, the CDR3 is TGTGCTAGTGGTTTGAGGGGTTCACGAACCCAGTTCTTC.

This clonotype was detected ten times or more. This chain connects TRBV20-1 to TRBJ2-1; D unclear. The CDR3 spans 11 residues. Germline V lookup: CDR1 DFQATT, CDR2 SNEGSKA (reference sequence). The CDR3 sequence: CTRTRHNEQFF. The CDR3 DNA reads TGCACCAGGACCAGACACAATGAGCAGTTCTTC.